Listed here are 23 T cell receptor beta chains from one sample, sequenced in a study of CD8 T cells in ankylosing spondylitis (dated by TCRdb to 2015 to 2018). These receptors are not linked to any known antigen. Points the paper makes about the study in general: Blood from ankylosing spondylitis patients appeared to be characterized by a TCR beta motif composed of eight highly homologous amino acid variants.

The method was 5' RACE. Sequencing used an Illumina HiSeq 2500. TCRdb handled the public reads itself, with Q25 trimming in fastp and clone calling in MiXCR, and kept productive beta chains. Rows are combined by CDR3 protein, so each entry shows the most common genes and DNA. The sample has under 850,000 distinct CDR3 sequences on record, over 15% of them singletons. The ten largest account for over 15% of the sample. Sequencing was carried out using blood, either unsorted or a sorted T cell fraction (not recorded which). The origin of the receptors is a male donor with ankylosing spondylitis.

A few counts support this clonotype. J is TRBJ2-1 and V is TRBV20-1; TRBD2 agrees at 9 bases. After removal of 3 bases from V and 9 bases from J, the junction contained 3 bases not matched to a gene. The CDR3 spans 12 residues. Germline assignment: CDR1 DFQATT and CDR2 SNEGSKA (reference sequence). CDR3 protein: CSARIAGVEQFF. CDR3 bases: TGCAGTGCTAGGATAGCGGGAGTTGAGCAGTTCTTC.

This clonotype was counted a few times. CDR3 protein: CATSSLGQLNQPQHF. Here the CDR3 DNA reads TGTGCCACCAGCAGTCTGGGACAGCTCAATCAGCCCCAGCATTTT. The chain links TRBV15 to TRBJ1-5, with 7 bases that match TRBD1. The CDR3 covers 15 residues. With 3 bases clipped from V and 3 bases from J, the junction kept 5 bases outside the gene matches. CDR1 and CDR2 (germline): LNHNV, YYDKDF (reference sequence).

This sequence joins TRBV20-1 and TRBJ2-5, with 10 bases lining up with TRBD2. The CDR3 runs 14 residues. Germline loops: CDR1 DFQATT, CDR2 SNEGSKA (reference sequence). V lost 1 base and J lost 4; bases outside the gene matches: 3. CDR3 sequence (DNA): TGCAGTGCTAGAGGGCTAGCGGGAGTAGAGACCCAGTACTTC. It codes for CSARGLAGVETQYF.

The chain combines TRBV7-8 with TRBJ2-1, with 7 nucleotides matching TRBD2. The junction had 16 bases not matched to a gene; V was cut back by 7 bases and J by 7 bases. Germline V gene data show CDR1 as SGHVS and CDR2 as FQNEAQ. CDR3 length equals 16 residues. CDR3 DNA: TGTGCCAGCAAAAAGGAGAGGGTCAGCGGGATGAATGAGCAGTTCTTC. Translated, it gives CASKKERVSGMNEQFF.

This clonotype was seen only a few times. The chain recombines TRBV29-1 with TRBJ2-3; 9 bases map to TRBD2. CDR1 SQVTM and CDR2 ANQGSEA come from the germline V gene. The CDR3 extends over 15 amino acids. Trimming took 7 bases from V and 0 from J; bases not matched to a gene: 8. The CDR3 DNA reads TGCAGCGCCGCCCCTGCGGGGGGGAGCACAGATACGCAGTATTTT. It translates to CSAAPAGGSTDTQYF.

The sample holds a few counts of this clonotype. This chain's CDR3 is CSASRGDYNEQFF. Written as DNA, the CDR3 is TGCAGTGCTAGTCGCGGGGACTACAATGAGCAGTTCTTC. The J gene is TRBJ2-1, the V gene TRBV20-1, with D maybe TRBD2 (6 bases). The CDR3 consists of 13 residues. Germline V gives CDR1 DFQATT, CDR2 SNEGSKA (reference sequence). Deletions cut 3 bases from V and 3 bases from J, with 9 bases between.

The rearrangement joins TRBV19 to TRBJ1-2; unclear D gene. From germline, CDR1 is LNHDA and CDR2 SQIVND (reference sequence). V lost 7 bases to trimming and J lost 1 base, with 10 bases between them. This CDR3 is built from 13 residues. CDR3 sequence: CASTRNINYGYTF. In DNA form, the CDR3 reads TGTGCCAGTACCCGAAATATTAACTATGGCTACACCTTC.

This clonotype was seen a single time. This chain joins TRBV7-9 and TRBJ2-7, with D possibly TRBD2 on 5 matching bases. Per the germline V gene, CDR1 is SEHNR and CDR2 is FQNEAQ (reference sequence). Trimming removed 7 bases at V and 3 bases at J, with 19 bases between. This CDR3 is built from 15 residues. The CDR3 sequence is CASKYGPGNYYEQYF. As DNA, the CDR3 is TGTGCCAGCAAATACGGCCCCGGGAACTACTACGAGCAGTACTTC. The full variable domain, rest sourced from reference TRBV7-9 and TRBJ2-7, is DTGVSQNPRHKITKRGQNVTFRCDPISEHNRLYWYRQTLGQGPEFLTYFQNEAQLEKSRLLSDRFSAERPKGSFSTLEIQRTEQGDSAMYLCASKYGPGNYYEQYFGPGTRLTVT.

This clonotype was observed a few times. The chain links TRBV3-1 to TRBJ1-5; no reliable D call. Germline loops: CDR1 LGHDT, CDR2 YNNKEL (reference sequence). This CDR3 region has 16 residues. Trimming removed 0 bases from V and 4 bases from J, with 13 bases in between. CDR3 residues: CASSQEFWQANQPQHF. DNA for the CDR3: TGTGCCAGCAGCCAAGAATTCTGGCAGGCTAATCAGCCCCAGCATTTT.

J is TRBJ2-2 and V is TRBV11-3, with D maybe TRBD2 (6 bases). The CDR3 loop spans 17 amino acids. CDR1 and CDR2 from the germline V gene are SGHNT and YENEEA. V lost 4 bases and J lost 4, with 19 bases in between. CDR3 in amino acids: CASSSSGGGVGTGELFF. For the CDR3, the DNA is TGTGCCAGCAGCTCCTCTGGCGGAGGGGTTGGCACCGGGGAGCTGTTTTTT.

The chain employs TRBV12-3 or TRBV12-4 and TRBJ2-3; 9 nucleotides match TRBD2. V dropped 6 bases and J dropped 1; count of bases not matched to a gene: 8. The CDR3 spans 16 residues. This CDR3 reads CASRMTSGGGTDTQYF. CDR3 bases: TGTGCCAGCAGGATGACTAGCGGAGGGGGCACAGATACGCAGTATTTT.

This clonotype came up a few times. The chain carries TRBV12-3 or TRBV12-4 and TRBJ1-1; tentatively, D is TRBD1 (5 bases). The CDR3 runs to 14 residues. Trimming cost V 3 bases and J 5 bases, with 13 bases left between them. DNA of the CDR3: TGTGCCAGCAGTTTGGGGGGAGTCTGGACTGAAGCTTTCTTT. It is translated as CASSLGGVWTEAFF.

The chain joins TRBV20-1 to TRBJ2-1; TRBD2 matches 8 bases. The V gene's germline CDR1 is DFQATT and CDR2 SNEGSKA (reference sequence). V lost 4 bases and J lost 7; bases outside the gene matches: 6. This CDR3 region has 13 residues. The CDR3 loop reads CSAIAGTRNEQFF. The CDR3 DNA is TGCAGTGCTATAGCGGGAACGAGGAATGAGCAGTTCTTC.

The chain uses TRBV5-6 and TRBJ2-7; 9 nucleotides align to TRBD1. This CDR3 is built from 15 residues. Germline V lookup: CDR1 SGHDT, CDR2 YYEEEE. Trimming took 3 bases from V and 3 from J; bases not matched to a gene: 7. Here the CDR3 reads CASSSRTGVIYEQYF. CDR3 coding DNA: TGTGCCAGCAGCTCTCGGACAGGGGTTATCTACGAGCAGTACTTC.

This clonotype has a handful of counts. The genes are TRBV27 and TRBJ1-6; 9 bases fit TRBD1. CDR1 and CDR2 from the germline V gene are MNHEY and SMNVEV (reference sequence). The CDR3 is 15 residues long. V trimming: 2 bases; J trimming: 7 bases; junction bases outside the gene matches: 3. DNA for the CDR3: TGTGCCAGCAGTTTACGGGACAGGGTCAATTCACCCCTCCACTTT. This translates into CASSLRDRVNSPLHF.

The gene calls are TRBV6-2 or TRBV6-3 and TRBJ1-3, with 8 bases matching TRBD1. This CDR3 is 15 amino acids long. Germline V gene lookup returns CDR1 MNHEY and CDR2 SVGEGT. With 6 bases clipped from V and 0 bases from J, the junction kept 4 bases outside the gene matches. CDR3 loop: CASRTGGSSGNTIYF. CDR3 nucleotides: TGTGCCAGCAGAACAGGGGGGAGCTCTGGAAACACCATATATTTT.

The rearrangement uses TRBV12-3 or TRBV12-4 and TRBJ1-4; D is ambiguous. V gave up 3 bases and J gave up 3 bases, with 11 bases separating them. There are 15 residues in the CDR3. This CDR3 reads CASSFIRGSNEKLFF. CDR3 DNA sequence: TGTGCCAGCAGTTTCATCCGGGGATCTAATGAAAAACTGTTTTTT.

In this sample, this clonotype turned up a few times. The chain is built from TRBV20-1 and TRBJ1-2, with unresolved D. Trimming took off 5 bases at V and 8 bases at J, with 15 bases between the two ends. Germline values: CDR1 DFQATT, CDR2 SNEGSKA (reference sequence). This CDR3 has 12 residues. Here the CDR3 reads CSAGPGATGYTF. CDR3 nucleotides: TGCAGTGCTGGGCCGGGAGCTACCGGCTACACCTTC.

This clonotype was recorded once. V is TRBV2 and J is TRBJ2-3; 9 bases fit TRBD1. V was pared by 6 bases and J by 6 bases, with 7 bases of the junction left unmatched. CDR1 SNHLY and CDR2 FYNNEI come from the germline V gene. The CDR3 is 14 amino acids. Here the CDR3 DNA reads TGTGCCAGCAGGGGACAGGGAAGAATGGATACGCAGTATTTT. As protein: CASRGQGRMDTQYF.

The chain links TRBV7-2 to TRBJ2-1, with D perhaps given as TRBD1 or TRBD2 (5 bases each). Germline CDR1 reads SGHTA; CDR2 reads FQGNSA. The V and J ends lost 4 bases and 6 bases respectively, with 22 bases between them. CDR3 length equals 17 residues. This chain's CDR3 is CASSSNPPGRPLNEQFF. The DNA of the CDR3 is TGTGCCAGCAGCTCAAACCCACCGGGACGGCCCCTCAATGAGCAGTTCTTC. Together with reference TRBV7-2 and TRBJ2-1, the CDR3 gives the full variable domain: GAGVSQSPSNKVTEKGKDVELRCDPISGHTALYWYRQSLGQGLEFLIYFQGNSAPDKSGLPSDRFSAERTGGSVSTLTIQRTQQEDSAVYLCASSSNPPGRPLNEQFFGPGTRLTVL.

The rearrangement joins TRBV29-1 to TRBJ1-1; no clear D gene. CDR1 is SQVTM, CDR2 ANQGSEA, per germline. Trimming shortened V by 1 base and J by 1 base, and 13 bases separated the two germline ends. This CDR3 spans 15 amino acids. For the CDR3, the DNA is TGCAGCGTTGAAGGGGGAGTTTTTCCGAACACTGAAGCTTTCTTT. This sequence encodes CSVEGGVFPNTEAFF. Complete variable domain (other parts from reference TRBV29-1 and TRBJ1-1): SAVISQKPSRDICQRGTSLTIQCQVDSQVTMMFWYRQQPGQSLTLIATANQGSEATYESGFVIDKFPISRPNLTFSTLTVSNMSPEDSSIYLCSVEGGVFPNTEAFFGQGTRLTVV.

This clonotype was observed a handful of times. V is TRBV29-1 and J is TRBJ1-1; D is unclear. The germline V gene encodes CDR1 SQVTM and CDR2 ANQGSEA. CDR3 length: 14 residues. Trimming cost V 7 bases and J 3 bases, with 18 bases left between them. The CDR3 sequence: CSGGRELPHTEAFF. Here the CDR3 DNA reads TGCAGCGGCGGTCGAGAGCTCCCTCACACTGAAGCTTTCTTT.

The V gene is TRBV27, the J gene TRBJ1-2; the match to TRBD1 covers 7 bases. Unmatched junction bases numbered 15, after V lost 5 bases and J lost 6 bases. CDR3 length equals 16 residues. From germline, CDR1 is MNHEY and CDR2 SMNVEV (reference sequence). The CDR3 DNA follows: TGTGCCAGCAGTCGCGCGAAGGGGGCCAGGTTGGATGGCTACACCTTC. It translates to CASSRAKGARLDGYTF.